The clone carrying this TCR beta chain was observed once. The antigen is not known. Germline values: CDR1 MGHRA, CDR2 YSYEKL. V lost 3 bases, J lost 1 base, and 13 bases stayed unmatched. The CDR3 sequence is 19 residues long. Researchers ran the PCR with 60 Vbeta and 13 Jbeta primers. The method was immunoSEQ multiplex PCR; TCRdb's version includes in-frame clones alone and lacks a portion of them. The sample consists of about 160,000 clones, about 75% of them appearing once. This sample is drawn from a study of cytomegalovirus exposure and HLA in healthy donors. Study-level points and caveats: As a later analysis showed, a missense DCLRE1C variant was linked to trimming of TCR beta V- and J-genes. Earlier analysis found most TCR beta V segments productive about 87% or about 30% of the time. It was assumed in the presence/absence analyses that sequencing depth was roughly uniform across donors.

This clonotype was obtained from a woman in her forties or fifties in good health and CMV-seropositive. This sequence joins TRBV4-1 and TRBJ1-2; TRBD1 agrees at 11 bases. Material for sequencing was PBMCs. In DNA form, the CDR3 reads TGCGCCAGCAGCCAGCGCTACTCCGGGACAGGGGGGATTAACTATGGCTACACCTTC. Residues: CASSQRYSGTGGINYGYTF.